This T cell receptor (beta chain) was captured in a study of Ad26.COV2.S vaccination and SARS-CoV-2 variants. Study-level points and caveats: With respect to non-spike TCR breadth, vaccine and placebo recipients were similar. Spike-specific CD8+ and CD4+ T cell responses reportedly showed substantial breadth after vaccination. Vaccinees showed greater spike-specific TCR breadth than placebo recipients. The analyses of TCR breadth and depth may have understated the size of total T cell responses.

Clones were read by immunoSEQ multiplex PCR, and TCRdb kept only the in-frame ones, dropping some. The repertoire includes 75,000 to 100,000 clones, more than 65% of them detected once, and around a sixth sits in the top ten. Trimming stripped 9 bases from V and 7 bases from J, with 17 bases between. Germline-derived CDR1 and CDR2 are SGHRS and YFSETQ. There are 13 residues in the CDR3. As for this clone: Its antigen is currently unknown.

This TCR was recovered from a human donor who had recovered from COVID-19. The chain couples TRBV5-1 to TRBJ2-1; D is perhaps TRBD1 or TRBD2 (6 bases each). This specimen consisted of peripheral blood, obtained after recovery from COVID-19. CDR3 bases: TGCGCCACCCGAATAGGGGGAGGAAATGAGCAGTTCTTC. This codes for CATRIGGGNEQFF.